Following are 29 T cell receptor beta chains from one sample sequenced in a study of control samples from healthy donors and cancer patients (dated by TCRdb to about 2020). Library preparation employed the immunoSEQ multiplex PCR assay. TCRdb mirrors the immuneACCESS table, restricted to in-frame sequences. Some clones are absent from its copies; in checked studies, under half trace to an unresolved V gene, and the reason for the others is unknown. Within this sample are approximately 130,000 clones, with about nine tenths of them counted one time only. The leading ten clones occupy 8% to 9% of the sample. Source material: blood. The receptors here all came from a man between 35 and 55 years old in good health.

This rearrangement joins TRBV15 to TRBJ2-5, with TRBD1 identical over 7 bases. CDR1 is LNHNV, CDR2 YYDKDF, per germline (reference sequence). J gave up 4 bases and V 2 bases, and 7 bases lay outside the gene matches. CDR3 length equals 15 residues. CDR3 nucleotide sequence: TGTGCCACCAGCAGACCAGACAGGGCAAGAGAGACCCAGTACTTC. This sequence encodes CATSRPDRARETQYF.

This chain connects TRBV9 to TRBJ2-7, with D tentatively TRBD2 (5 bases). Germline V gene sequence: CDR1 SGDLS, CDR2 YYNGEE. The CDR3 has 15 residues. The V end was cut by 0 bases, the J end by 2 bases, with 12 bases between. CDR3 residues: CASSVAGSRAYEQYF. DNA of the CDR3: TGTGCCAGCAGCGTAGCGGGGTCGCGGGCCTACGAGCAGTACTTC.

V is TRBV7-9 and J is TRBJ2-5; TRBD2 agrees at 7 bases. The ends lost 2 bases at V and 4 bases at J; junction bases unmatched: 4. This CDR3 is built from 14 residues. Germline V gene data show CDR1 as SEHNR and CDR2 as FQNEAQ (reference sequence). This chain's CDR3 is CASSLRGVGETQYF. CDR3 DNA sequence: TGTGCCAGCAGCTTACGGGGGGTAGGAGAGACCCAGTACTTC.

The chain has TRBV7-9 and TRBJ2-7; D tentatively fits TRBD1 or TRBD2 (5 bases each). CDR1 and CDR2 from the germline V gene are SEHNR and FQNEAQ (reference sequence). This CDR3 spans 12 amino acids. Trimming removed 7 bases from V and 7 bases from J, with 14 bases in between. DNA of the CDR3: TGTGCCAGCACCGAGGGGCGCGGGGAGCAGTACTTC. As protein: CASTEGRGEQYF.

J is TRBJ2-6 and V is TRBV7-9, with TRBD2 as a possible D gene (6 bases). Trimming shortened V by 5 bases and J by 2 bases, and 10 bases separated the two germline ends. CDR1 SEHNR and CDR2 FQNEAQ come from the germline V gene (reference sequence). The CDR3 consists of 15 residues. DNA for the CDR3: TGTGCCAGCAGCGACCCGGGGGCTGGGGCCAACGTCCTGACTTTC. Protein sequence: CASSDPGAGANVLTF.

V is TRBV2 and J is TRBJ1-5, with D hard to call. Germline CDR1 SNHLY, CDR2 FYNNEI. Trimming removed 0 bases at V and 4 bases at J, with 1 base between. The CDR3 has 12 amino acids. CDR3 residues: CASSEANQPQHF. CDR3 bases: TGTGCCAGCAGTGAAGCGAATCAGCCCCAGCATTTT.

V and J are TRBV14 and TRBJ1-5, with no clear D. The CDR3 spans 16 residues. Germline CDR1 is SGHDN and CDR2 is FVKESK. Trimming removed 0 bases at V and 0 bases at J, with 9 bases between. The CDR3, as DNA: TGTGCCAGCAGCCAAGAGGGAAGATTTAGCAATCAGCCCCAGCATTTT. It translates to CASSQEGRFSNQPQHF.

The CDR3 reads CASSPGQPPGYGYTF. The CDR3 bases are TGTGCCAGCAGTCCAGGACAGCCTCCGGGCTATGGCTACACCTTC. The chain recombines TRBV6-5 with TRBJ1-2, with D possibly matching TRBD1 (6 bases). CDR1 and CDR2 (germline): MNHEY, SVGAGI. Trimming pared 5 bases from V and 4 bases from J, leaving 17 bases between. The CDR3 extends over 15 amino acids.

The chain recombines TRBV18 with TRBJ2-5, with 9 bases matching TRBD2. The junction had 8 bases not matched to a gene; V was cut back by 3 bases and J by 0 bases. Germline V gene sequence: CDR1 KGHSH, CDR2 LQKENI. The CDR3 runs 17 residues. The CDR3 reads CASSPLPSGTNQETQYF. In DNA form, the CDR3 reads TGTGCCAGCTCACCCCTTCCTAGCGGGACAAACCAAGAGACCCAGTACTTC.

The chain joins TRBV2 to TRBJ1-2; D remains unclear. The ends were cut back, 7 bases at V and 0 bases at J, with 6 bases in the middle. The CDR3 is made up of 12 amino acids. CDR1 SNHLY and CDR2 FYNNEI come from the germline V gene. The CDR3 protein is CASKWTNYGYTF. Written as DNA, the CDR3 is TGTGCCAGCAAATGGACTAACTATGGCTACACCTTC.

The chain joins TRBV14 to TRBJ2-5, with 8 bases that match TRBD2. The CDR3 loop spans 13 amino acids. The trim removed 7 bases at V and 4 bases at J, leaving 5 bases unmatched. Germline loops: CDR1 SGHDN, CDR2 FVKESK. CDR3 nucleotides: TGTGCCAGCACCGGGACTAGTTCAGAGACCCAGTACTTC. Amino acids: CASTGTSSETQYF.

This sequence joins TRBV2 and TRBJ1-2; TRBD1 might be the D (5 bases). Trimming left V 3 bases short and J 1 base short, with 9 bases between. The CDR3 is 14 residues long. Per germline, CDR1 SNHLY and CDR2 FYNNEI. The CDR3 reads CASSEKGFNYGYTF. CDR3 DNA sequence: TGTGCCAGCAGTGAGAAGGGGTTTAACTATGGCTACACCTTC.

As DNA, the CDR3 is TGTGCCAGCAGACCGGCATACAAGACAGGGGGCCCTGAAGCTTTCTTT. It specifies CASRPAYKTGGPEAFF. This rearrangement joins TRBV11-3 to TRBJ1-1; TRBD1 agrees at 10 bases. Germline V CDR1 and CDR2: SGHNT, YENEEA. The CDR3 runs 16 residues. With 6 bases clipped from V and 6 bases from J, the junction kept 13 bases outside the gene matches. Using reference TRBV11-3 and TRBJ1-1 for the parts outside the CDR3, the full variable domain is EAGVVQSPRYKIIEKKQPVAFWCNPISGHNTLYWYLQNLGQGPELLIRYENEEAVDDSQLPKDRFSAERLKGVDSTLKIQPAELGDSAVYLCASRPAYKTGGPEAFFGQGTRLTVV.

V and J are TRBV7-6 and TRBJ2-7; D is uncertain. Germline CDR1 is SGHVS and CDR2 is FNYEAQ. The V end lost 1 base, the J end lost 2 bases, and 12 bases lay between the germline ends. This CDR3 is 15 amino acids long. The CDR3 region is CASSLEAVPTYEQYF. CDR3 in DNA: TGTGCCAGCAGCTTAGAGGCGGTCCCCACCTACGAGCAGTACTTC.

The genes are TRBV30 and TRBJ2-1; 7 nucleotides align to TRBD1. Germline lookup yields CDR1 GTSNPN and CDR2 SVGIG (reference sequence). J was trimmed by 7 bases and V by 0 bases; bases with no gene match: 0. The CDR3 length is 12 residues. The CDR3 here is CAWSVQGNEQFF. The CDR3 DNA is TGTGCCTGGAGTGTACAGGGGAATGAGCAGTTCTTC.

Here the CDR3 reads CASSDQQRGGGSYEQYF. CDR3 coding DNA: TGTGCCAGCAGTGACCAGCAGAGGGGAGGGGGCTCCTACGAGCAGTACTTC. The chain joins TRBV2 to TRBJ2-7, with a weak D call TRBD2 (7 bases). The ends were cut back, 3 bases at V and 0 bases at J, with 18 bases in the middle. Per the germline V gene, CDR1 is SNHLY and CDR2 is FYNNEI. The CDR3 is made up of 17 amino acids.

This clone was detected only once. The J gene is TRBJ2-3, the V gene TRBV18, with a weak D call TRBD1 (6 bases). Germline V gene sequence: CDR1 KGHSH, CDR2 LQKENI. V was cut by 3 bases and J by 3 bases, with 13 bases left in between. The CDR3 extends over 15 amino acids. The CDR3, as DNA: TGTGCCAGCTCACCGACAGGTTTTGAGACAGATACGCAGTATTTT. Translation: CASSPTGFETDTQYF.

The rearrangement joins TRBV6-4 to TRBJ1-6; D is ambiguous. V lost 2 bases and J 7 bases, leaving 6 bases between the germline ends. The CDR3 is made up of 13 amino acids. Germline CDR1 is MRHNA and CDR2 is SNTAGT. CDR3 amino acids: CASSDPGNSPLHF. The CDR3 DNA sequence: TGTGCCAGCAGTGACCCGGGAAATTCACCCCTCCACTTT.

This chain connects TRBV6-5 to TRBJ1-3; D uncertain. The CDR3 runs 15 residues. Deletions cut 10 bases from V and 2 bases from J, with 18 bases between. Germline CDR1 MNHEY, CDR2 SVGAGI. This CDR3 is CATEAIRGAGNTIYF. The DNA of the CDR3 is TGTGCCACCGAGGCAATCCGGGGAGCTGGAAACACCATATATTTT.

This chain joins TRBV4-1 and TRBJ2-7, with D possibly called TRBD1 or TRBD2 (5 bases each). Germline V gene lookup returns CDR1 MGHRA and CDR2 YSYEKL. Trimming took off 4 bases at V and 3 bases at J, with 16 bases between the two ends. This CDR3 is 15 amino acids long. In nucleotides, the CDR3 is TGCGCCAGCAGCCGACCTCAGGGAGTTGGCTACGAGCAGTACTTC. This translates into CASSRPQGVGYEQYF.

This chain links TRBV12-3 or TRBV12-4 with TRBJ1-2; 7 nucleotides match TRBD1. The CDR3 covers 13 residues. Losses at the gene ends were 0 bases for V and 7 bases for J; bases not matched to a gene: 2. The CDR3 nucleotides are TGTGCCAGCAGTTTAGCAGGGGGCGGTGGCTACACCTTC. It encodes CASSLAGGGGYTF.

This clone has just one count. The chain employs TRBV6-4 and TRBJ2-3, with 10 bases identical to TRBD2. CDR1 is MRHNA and CDR2 is SNTAGT in the germline V gene. This CDR3 has 16 residues. The trim removed 0 bases at V and 0 bases at J, leaving 0 bases unmatched. CDR3 sequence: CASSDSAGGSTDTQYF. CDR3 DNA: TGTGCCAGCAGTGACTCAGCGGGGGGGAGCACAGATACGCAGTATTTT.

The chain uses TRBV9 and TRBJ2-3, with 7 positions matching TRBD2. CDR3 length: 17 amino acids. Germline-derived CDR1 and CDR2 are SGDLS and YYNGEE. V dropped 2 bases and J dropped 6; count of bases not matched to a gene: 15. In DNA, the CDR3 is TGTGCCAGCAGCGTCTGGGCACTAGCGAAAGGTGTGGATACGCAGTATTTT. Its translation is CASSVWALAKGVDTQYF.

This chain uses TRBV18 with TRBJ2-7; D is uncertain. This CDR3 has 14 residues. CDR1 and CDR2 from the germline V gene are KGHSH and LQKENI. The V gene lost 2 bases and the J gene lost 5 bases, with 13 bases spanning the gap. In DNA, the CDR3 is TGTGCCAGCTCACCATGGACCGAATCGGACGAGCAGTACTTC. Protein sequence: CASSPWTESDEQYF.

The gene calls are TRBV10-1 and TRBJ1-1, with a possible D match to TRBD1 (5 bases). CDR1 and CDR2 (germline): WNHNN, SYGVQD (reference sequence). The CDR3 is made up of 15 amino acids. Trimming removed 3 bases at V and 1 base at J, with 12 bases between. The CDR3 sequence is CASSDPGVANTEAFF. In DNA, the CDR3 is TGCGCCAGCAGTGATCCGGGGGTGGCGAACACTGAAGCTTTCTTT.

J is TRBJ1-3 and V is TRBV6-5; D possibly corresponds to TRBD1 (5 bases). Germline values: CDR1 MNHEY, CDR2 SVGAGI. The length of the CDR3 is 15 residues. The V end was cut by 4 bases, the J end by 0 bases, with 10 bases between. The CDR3 protein is CASSLKQVSGNTIYF. CDR3 bases: TGTGCCAGCAGTTTAAAACAGGTCTCTGGAAACACCATATATTTT.

As for this clone: Relative to the germline gene, one junction end is altered; a read error may explain this. The chain couples TRBV2 to TRBJ2-3, with D uncertain. The germline V gene has CDR1 SNHLY and CDR2 FYNNEI. The CDR3 is made up of 13 amino acids. The CDR3 DNA reads TGTGCCAGCAGTGCGAAGACTCGACACACAACCCCTTTT. Amino acid sequence: CASSAKTRHTTPF.

This clone was counted once. The V and J genes are TRBV11-3 and TRBJ2-5, with no clear D. There are 13 residues in the CDR3. CDR1 is SGHNT and CDR2 is YENEEA in the germline V gene. Between the trimmed V and J ends, which lost 0 bases and 3 bases, there was a span of 5 bases. The CDR3 DNA reads TGTGCCAGCAGCTTAGATTTAGAAGAGACCCAGTACTTC. Its translation is CASSLDLEETQYF.

The chain recombines TRBV5-1 with TRBJ1-1, with TRBD1 as a possible D gene (6 bases). CDR3 length: 14 residues. From germline, CDR1 is SGHRS and CDR2 YFSETQ. Trimming shortened V by 2 bases and J by 10 bases, and 18 bases separated the two germline ends. CDR3 region: CASSFSGADAGAFF. The DNA for the CDR3 is TGCGCCAGCAGCTTCTCAGGGGCGGATGCGGGAGCTTTCTTT.